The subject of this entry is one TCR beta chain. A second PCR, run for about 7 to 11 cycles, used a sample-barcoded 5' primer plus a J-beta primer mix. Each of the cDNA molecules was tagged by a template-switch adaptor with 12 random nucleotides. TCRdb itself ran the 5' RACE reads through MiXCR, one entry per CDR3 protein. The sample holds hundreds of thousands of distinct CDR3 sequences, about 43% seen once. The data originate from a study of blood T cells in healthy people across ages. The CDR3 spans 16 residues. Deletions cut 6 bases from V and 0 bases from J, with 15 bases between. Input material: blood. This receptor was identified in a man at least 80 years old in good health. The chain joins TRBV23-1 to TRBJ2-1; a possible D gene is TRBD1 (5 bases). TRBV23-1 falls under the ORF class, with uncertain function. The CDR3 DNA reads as TGCGCCAGCAGCCCACAGGTGTTGACCTCCTACAATGAGCAGTTCTTC. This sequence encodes CASSPQVLTSYNEQFF.